This passage covers 22 T cell receptor beta chains from one sample sequenced in a study of blood T cells in healthy people across ages. With a J-beta primer mix and a sample-barcoded 5' primer, a second PCR ran roughly 6 to 12 cycles. TCRdb analysed the 5' RACE reads with MiXCR anew, one entry per CDR3 protein. The sample lists roughly 800,000 distinct CDR3 sequences; about 25% were seen once. The same sample was also studied in work on T cells of mothers and their children.

Sequenced: blood. Receptor source: a boy under 18 in good health.

V is TRBV7-2 and J is TRBJ1-2, with D unresolved. The CDR3 runs to 11 residues. The germline CDR1 and CDR2 sequences are SGHTA and FQGNSA. Trimming stripped 0 bases from V and 8 bases from J, with 4 bases between. Here the CDR3 DNA reads TGTGCCAGCAGCTTAGCAGTAGGCTACACCTTC. Translating it yields CASSLAVGYTF.

The table lists this clonotype with a few counts. The chain employs TRBV4-3 and TRBJ1-4; weak D call: TRBD1 (6 bases). V was trimmed by 1 base and J by 0 bases, leaving 12 bases between them. Germline assignment: CDR1 LGHNA and CDR2 YSLEER. CDR3 size: 17 residues. The CDR3: CASSQGYREATNEKLFF. The CDR3 DNA follows: TGCGCCAGCAGCCAAGGTTACAGGGAAGCAACTAATGAAAAACTGTTTTTT.

The rearrangement joins TRBV20-1 to TRBJ1-2, with D perhaps matching TRBD1 (5 bases). The CDR3 extends over 12 amino acids. V was trimmed by 5 bases and J by 1 base, leaving 8 bases between them. CDR1 and CDR2 from the germline V gene are DFQATT and SNEGSKA (reference sequence). CDR3 nucleotides: TGCAGTGCTCGGGACGGTAACTATGGCTACACCTTC. Protein product: CSARDGNYGYTF.

This clonotype was detected a few times. The chain combines TRBV7-2 with TRBJ2-1; possible D gene TRBD2, 5 bases. This CDR3 has 16 amino acids. CDR1 and CDR2 from the germline V gene are SGHTA and FQGNSA. Trimming cost V 4 bases and J 0 bases, with 13 bases left between them. The CDR3 loop reads CASSSGLSSSYNEQFF. CDR3 DNA sequence: TGTGCCAGCAGCTCAGGACTTTCCAGCTCCTACAATGAGCAGTTCTTC.

In nucleotides, the CDR3 is TGCAGTGCCCCCAAGCGTACAGGGGGCTACGAGCAGTACTTC. Protein sequence: CSAPKRTGGYEQYF. The chain links TRBV20-1 to TRBJ2-5; 8 nucleotides agree with TRBD1. The J call is doubtful: the DNA matches TRBJ2-7 better. This CDR3 comprises 14 residues. The V gene's germline CDR1 is DFQATT and CDR2 SNEGSKA (reference sequence).

This clonotype was detected a few times. The rearrangement joins TRBV11-2 to TRBJ2-7; 7 positions agree with TRBD1. Germline loops: CDR1 SGHAT, CDR2 FQNNGV. The CDR3 is 14 amino acids. V lost 5 bases to trimming and J lost 2 bases; unmatched junction nucleotides: 6. As DNA, the CDR3 is TGTGCCAGCAGCCCCGGGACAGATCCCTACGAGCAGTACTTC. Amino acids: CASSPGTDPYEQYF.

V gene TRBV12-3 or TRBV12-4 combines with J gene TRBJ2-5, with 9 bases lining up with TRBD2. The tail of the sequence fits TRBJ2-1 better, so the J call may be wrong. CDR3 length: 15 residues. The CDR3 nucleotides are TGTGCCAGCAGTTTAGACGGGGCGGGGGGGAATGAGCAGTTCTTC. This gives the protein CASSLDGAGGNEQFF.

This rearrangement joins TRBV27 to TRBJ1-2; no firm D call. CDR1 is MNHEY and CDR2 is SMNVEV in the germline V gene (reference sequence). The CDR3 covers 15 residues. The V and J ends lost 0 bases and 3 bases respectively, with 11 bases between them. DNA of the CDR3: TGTGCCAGCAGTTTATCGTCCTCGGGCTACTATGGCTACACCTTC. Amino acids: CASSLSSSGYYGYTF.

The table lists this clonotype with a few counts. V usage is TRBV5-1 and J usage is TRBJ2-1, with 8 bases that match TRBD2. Germline V gene lookup returns CDR1 SGHRS and CDR2 YFSETQ. Trimming took 4 bases from V and 4 from J; bases not matched to a gene: 7. The CDR3 is 15 amino acids. The CDR3 coding sequence is TGCGCCAGCAGCATTAGCGGGGCCTTATACAATGAGCAGTTCTTC. It codes for CASSISGALYNEQFF.

The chain combines TRBV7-2 with TRBJ2-3, with TRBD1 as a possible D gene (6 bases). Looked up from germline, CDR1 is SGHTA and CDR2 is FQGNSA. Between the trimmed V and J ends, which lost 0 bases and 6 bases, there was a span of 19 bases. This CDR3 is 17 amino acids long. CDR3 in amino acids: CASSLALTRGQGDTQYF. For the CDR3, the DNA is TGTGCCAGCAGCTTAGCCCTAACTCGGGGCCAGGGGGATACGCAGTATTTT.

On this clonotype: This CDR3 fails to terminate in the conserved phenylalanine or tryptophan, so it likely reflects a read error. The V and J genes are TRBV9 and TRBJ2-5; 8 bases agree with TRBD1. The better agreement between TRBJ2-1 and the DNA end casts doubt on the J call. The germline CDR1 and CDR2 sequences are SGDLS and YYNGEE. The CDR3 extends over 17 amino acids. This CDR3 is CASSVAGQGGSYNEQFL. The DNA for the CDR3 is TGTGCCAGCAGCGTAGCCGGACAGGGAGGAAGCTACAATGAGCAGTTCTTG.

The V call is TRBV3-1, the J call TRBJ2-5, with TRBD2 matching over 9 bases. The J segment lost 5 bases and the V segment lost 2 bases, leaving 9 bases of the junction unmatched. CDR3 length: 16 residues. Germline lookup yields CDR1 LGHDT and CDR2 YNNKEL (reference sequence). The CDR3 sequence is CASSQSEGLAYETQYF. Here the CDR3 DNA reads TGTGCCAGCAGCCAATCAGAGGGACTAGCCTATGAGACCCAGTACTTC.

V is TRBV29-1 and J is TRBJ2-1; D is perhaps TRBD2 (5 bases). The CDR3 extends over 16 amino acids. Germline CDR1 is SQVTM and CDR2 is ANQGSEA. Trimming pared 2 bases from V and 1 base from J, leaving 15 bases between. The CDR3 coding sequence is TGCAGCGTTGAATGGGCGGGCGGGCCATCCTACAATGAGCAGTTCTTC. This encodes CSVEWAGGPSYNEQFF.

This clonotype showed up just a few times. The rearrangement joins TRBV7-2 to TRBJ2-1; 10 bases align to TRBD1. This CDR3 has 15 residues. CDR1 SGHTA and CDR2 FQGNSA come from the germline V gene. With 4 bases clipped from V and 6 bases from J, the junction kept 6 bases outside the gene matches. For the CDR3, the DNA is TGTGCCAGCAGCTCGATTCGGACAGGGGGCAATGAGCAGTTCTTC. It is translated as CASSSIRTGGNEQFF.

The CDR3 reads CSASQIPTGVGQPQHF. In DNA form, the CDR3 reads TGCAGTGCTAGCCAAATTCCGACAGGGGTAGGCCAGCCCCAGCATTTT. The chain recombines TRBV20-1 with TRBJ1-5, with 8 nucleotides matching TRBD1. The germline CDR1 and CDR2 sequences are DFQATT and SNEGSKA (reference sequence). The V segment lost 3 bases and the J segment 7 bases; nucleotides outside the gene matches: 14. This CDR3 is built from 16 residues.

In nucleotides, the CDR3 is TGTGCCAGCAGCTTGTTACTCTACGAGCAGTACTTC. The encoded protein is CASSLLLYEQYF. The chain employs TRBV5-6 and TRBJ2-7; D not resolved. Germline CDR1 and CDR2: SGHDT and YYEEEE. The CDR3 has 12 amino acids. Trimming took off 1 base at V and 3 bases at J, with 5 bases between the two ends.

This clonotype was detected a few times. V and J are TRBV29-1 and TRBJ2-5; D unclear. The CDR3 runs to 11 residues. Germline V lookup: CDR1 SQVTM, CDR2 ANQGSEA. Trimming cost V 1 base and J 3 bases, with 3 bases left between them. Here the CDR3 DNA reads TGCAGCGTTGAAGGGGAAGAGACCCAGTACTTC. Its protein product is CSVEGEETQYF.

Many counts were recorded for this clonotype. This rearrangement joins TRBV27 to TRBJ1-5, with unresolved D. Trimming pared 5 bases from V and 5 bases from J, leaving 4 bases between. The CDR3 covers 11 residues. Germline CDR1 is MNHEY and CDR2 is SMNVEV (reference sequence). Written as DNA, the CDR3 is TGTGCCAGCAGTATCTATCAGCCCCAGCATTTT. Translating gives CASSIYQPQHF.

This clonotype was seen a single time. The V call is TRBV14, the J call TRBJ2-1; weak D call: TRBD2 (6 bases). The V gene lost 3 bases and the J gene lost 5 bases, with 14 bases spanning the gap. This CDR3 contains 15 residues. Germline values: CDR1 SGHDN, CDR2 FVKESK. The CDR3 nucleotides are TGTGCCAGCAGCCAGGGGACTGCTGTGCACAATGAGCAGTTCTTC. Protein: CASSQGTAVHNEQFF. The complete variable domain, with remaining parts taken from reference TRBV14 and TRBJ2-1, reads EAGVTQFPSHSVIEKGQTVTLRCDPISGHDNLYWYRRVMGKEIKFLLHFVKESKQDESGMPNNRFLAERTGGTYSTLKVQPAELEDSGVYFCASSQGTAVHNEQFFGPGTRLTVL.

The genes are TRBV7-9 and TRBJ1-1, with 7 positions matching TRBD1. The CDR3 length is 14 residues. Germline V lookup: CDR1 SEHNR, CDR2 FQNEAQ (reference sequence). Trimming at V came to 7 bases and at J to 0 bases, leaving 5 bases not matched to a gene. The CDR3 sequence is CASIQTGLNTEAFF. CDR3 DNA: TGTGCCAGCATTCAGACAGGGCTGAACACTGAAGCTTTCTTT.

This chain links TRBV12-3 or TRBV12-4 with TRBJ2-7; tentative D call: TRBD2 (5 bases). CDR3 size: 15 residues. Trimming took off 0 bases at V and 2 bases at J, with 11 bases between the two ends. CDR3 coding DNA: TGTGCCAGCAGTTTAGCGCGGGTGCGCCCCTACGAGCAGTACTTC. It specifies CASSLARVRPYEQYF.

This rearrangement joins TRBV28 to TRBJ1-5, with D possibly matching TRBD1 (5 bases). The germline CDR1 and CDR2 sequences are MDHEN and SYDVKM. The CDR3 sequence is 14 residues long. The germline V and J ends were trimmed by 11 bases and 0 bases, with 14 bases remaining between them. CDR3 residues: CAVGGELSNQPQHF. The CDR3 DNA follows: TGTGCCGTTGGGGGGGAACTTAGCAATCAGCCCCAGCATTTT.